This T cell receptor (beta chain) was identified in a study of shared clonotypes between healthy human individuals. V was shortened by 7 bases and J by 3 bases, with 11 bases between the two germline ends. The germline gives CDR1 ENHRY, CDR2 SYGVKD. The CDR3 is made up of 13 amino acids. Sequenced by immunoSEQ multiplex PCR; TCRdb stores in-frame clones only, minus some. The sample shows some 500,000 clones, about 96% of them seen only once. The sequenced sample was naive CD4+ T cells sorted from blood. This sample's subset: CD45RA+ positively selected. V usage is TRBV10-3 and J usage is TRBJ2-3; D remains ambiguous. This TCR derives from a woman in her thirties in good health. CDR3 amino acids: CAIKRNRTDTQYF. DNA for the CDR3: TGTGCCATCAAACGTAATCGTACAGATACGCAGTATTTT.